The next 24 T cell receptor beta chains were all read from a single sample in a study of blood T cell repertoires in COVID-19. Assay: immunoSEQ multiplex PCR; the TCRdb copy retains only in-frame clones and omits some. There are around 94,000 clones in the sample; 85% occur only once, and under 3.5% lies in the top ten. Sequenced: peripheral blood. The source of these receptors is a man aged 45 to 65 with acute or convalescent COVID-19.

The chain couples TRBV28 to TRBJ2-1; 11 bases are a match to TRBD2. Germline trimming cut 2 bases from V and 7 bases from J; bases unmatched to any gene: 7. Germline CDR1 and CDR2: MDHEN and SYDVKM. The CDR3 contains 16 residues. The CDR3 spells CASSLVASGRRNEQFF. CDR3 bases: TGTGCCAGCAGTTTAGTGGCTAGCGGGAGGCGAAATGAGCAGTTCTTC.

This clone has a single count. The chain links TRBV11-2 to TRBJ2-7; the D gene is possibly TRBD1 (6 bases). This CDR3 contains 15 residues. Germline assignment: CDR1 SGHAT and CDR2 FQNNGV. Trimming removed 5 bases at V and 2 bases at J, with 16 bases between. The CDR3 region is CASSTVGAVTYEQYF. The CDR3 region has the DNA TGTGCCAGCAGCACCGTGGGGGCAGTAACCTACGAGCAGTACTTC.

This rearrangement joins TRBV30 to TRBJ2-1, with 10 nucleotides matching TRBD2. V dropped 4 bases and J dropped 16; count of bases not matched to a gene: 7. The germline gives CDR1 GTSNPN, CDR2 SVGIG (reference sequence). The CDR3 totals 11 residues. The CDR3 is CAWMIAGGLFF. CDR3 nucleotide sequence: TGTGCCTGGATGATAGCGGGGGGCCTTTTCTTC.

The chain combines TRBV19 with TRBJ1-6; no firm D call. The CDR3 loop spans 14 amino acids. With 7 bases removed from V and 3 bases from J, the gap between germline ends came to 10 bases. In germline, CDR1 is LNHDA, CDR2 SQIVND (reference sequence). CDR3 amino acids: CASTQSRYNSPLHF. The CDR3 DNA sequence: TGTGCCAGTACACAGTCCCGCTATAATTCACCCCTCCACTTT.

V usage is TRBV5-4 and J usage is TRBJ2-7; TRBD2 might be the D (6 bases). The CDR3 has 15 residues. Trimming removed 0 bases from V and 0 bases from J, with 10 bases in between. Germline loops: CDR1 SGHNT, CDR2 YYREEE (reference sequence). CDR3: CASSLAAGSSYEQYF. CDR3 bases: TGTGCCAGCAGCTTGGCAGCGGGCAGCTCCTACGAGCAGTACTTC. Looking up the rest from reference TRBV5-4 and TRBJ2-7 gives the full variable domain: ETGVTQSPTHLIKTRGQQVTLRCSSQSGHNTVSWYQQALGQGPQFIFQYYREEENGRGNFPPRFSGLQFPNYSSELNVNALELDDSALYLCASSLAAGSSYEQYFGPGTRLTVT.

This clone was counted a few times. The chain is built from TRBV9 and TRBJ2-7; 8 bases are a match to TRBD1. The CDR3 loop spans 16 amino acids. Germline-derived CDR1 and CDR2 are SGDLS and YYNGEE. V lost 0 bases, J lost 3 bases, and 8 bases stayed unmatched. CDR3 in DNA: TGTGCCAGCAGCGTAGAGGGTGCAGGGGGCGTCTACGAGCAGTACTTC. This gives the protein CASSVEGAGGVYEQYF.

The sample holds a few counts of this clone. The chain links TRBV4-1 to TRBJ2-7, with 7 bases matching TRBD2. CDR1 is MGHRA and CDR2 is YSYEKL in the germline V gene. The V and J ends lost 0 bases and 3 bases, in that order; junction bases with no gene match: 5. The CDR3 is made up of 15 amino acids. CDR3 DNA: TGCGCCAGCAGCCAAGAGGTGACTAGCCTCTACGAGCAGTACTTC. This codes for CASSQEVTSLYEQYF.

The chain combines TRBV19 with TRBJ1-5; 8 positions match TRBD1. This CDR3 has 19 amino acids. The junction had 17 bases not matched to a gene; V was cut back by 3 bases and J by 4 bases. Germline loops: CDR1 LNHDA, CDR2 SQIVND (reference sequence). The CDR3 reads CASSITGAGGAGTNQPQHF. The CDR3 nucleotides are TGTGCCAGTAGTATCACCGGGGCAGGGGGCGCCGGGACGAATCAGCCCCAGCATTTT.

The chain joins TRBV4-1 to TRBJ2-7; D may be TRBD1 (6 bases). The CDR3 length is 14 residues. V was clipped by 4 bases and J by 1 base, with 11 bases between them. Looked up from germline, CDR1 is MGHRA and CDR2 is YSYEKL. CDR3 region: CASSRPGESYEQYF. Written as DNA, the CDR3 is TGCGCCAGCAGCCGCCCAGGGGAGTCCTACGAGCAGTACTTC.

V gene TRBV7-9 combines with J gene TRBJ2-1; 10 nucleotides match TRBD2. The V segment lost 7 bases and the J segment 1 base; nucleotides outside the gene matches: 13. This CDR3 is 18 amino acids long. The germline CDR1 and CDR2 sequences are SEHNR and FQNEAQ (reference sequence). CDR3 DNA: TGTGCCAGCACCCTCCTAGCGGCTAGCGGGGGTTCCTACAATGAGCAGTTCTTC. This encodes CASTLLAASGGSYNEQFF.

V and J are TRBV30 and TRBJ1-1; a weak D match, TRBD1 (5 bases). The CDR3 sequence is 15 residues long. The germline V gene encodes CDR1 GTSNPN and CDR2 SVGIG (reference sequence). Between the trimmed V and J ends, which lost 0 bases and 0 bases, there was a span of 11 bases. The CDR3 reads CAWSVTGTLNTEAFF. The CDR3 region has the DNA TGTGCCTGGAGTGTAACAGGAACTCTGAACACTGAAGCTTTCTTT. The variable domain in full, with the rest retrieved from reference TRBV30 and TRBJ1-1, is SQTIHQWPATLVQPVGSPLSLECTVEGTSNPNLYWYRQAAGRGLQLLFYSVGIGQISSEVPQNLSASRPQDRQFILSSKKLLLSDSGFYLCAWSVTGTLNTEAFFGQGTRLTVV.

The chain recombines TRBV5-6 with TRBJ2-2; 8 bases line up with TRBD1. Germline values: CDR1 SGHDT, CDR2 YYEEEE. This CDR3 has 16 amino acids. V gave up 1 base and J gave up 3 bases; unmatched junction bases: 5. The CDR3 loop is CASSLSGGAHTGELFF. CDR3 DNA: TGTGCCAGCAGCTTGTCAGGGGGCGCCCACACCGGGGAGCTGTTTTTT.

The J gene is TRBJ2-3, the V gene TRBV27; D perhaps matches TRBD2 (6 bases). Germline V gene data show CDR1 as MNHEY and CDR2 as SMNVEV (reference sequence). The CDR3 runs 11 residues. V lost 6 bases and J lost 13, with 14 bases in between. The CDR3 DNA reads as TGTGCCAGCAGGTCTGCCGGGAGAAAGTATTTT. Translation gives CASRSAGRKYF.

This rearrangement joins TRBV7-9 to TRBJ1-3, with D unclear. This CDR3 is 14 amino acids long. Trimming cost V 3 bases and J 0 bases, with 6 bases left between them. CDR1 is SEHNR and CDR2 is FQNEAQ in the germline V gene (reference sequence). CDR3 nucleotides: TGTGCCAGCAGCTTGGCAGTCTCTGGAAACACCATATATTTT. Translated: CASSLAVSGNTIYF.

This sequence joins TRBV7-2 and TRBJ2-2; 8 bases are shared with TRBD2. The germline V gene encodes CDR1 SGHTA and CDR2 FQGNSA. The CDR3 loop spans 14 amino acids. J was trimmed by 3 bases and V by 6 bases; bases with no gene match: 3. CDR3 DNA: TGTGCCAGCAGGCTAGCGGGCCACACCGGGGAGCTGTTTTTT. It codes for CASRLAGHTGELFF.

This clone was observed a single time. This chain uses TRBV5-1 with TRBJ2-5; D call uncertain. Trimming removed 0 bases at V and 5 bases at J, with 14 bases between. CDR1 is SGHRS, CDR2 YFSETQ, per germline. There are 15 residues in the CDR3. CDR3 DNA: TGCGCCAGCAGCTTGGGATACTCCGCCGGGGAGACCCAGTACTTC. This codes for CASSLGYSAGETQYF.

V is TRBV19 and J is TRBJ1-6, with a tentative D call TRBD1 (6 bases). The length of the CDR3 is 17 residues. The V and J ends lost 3 bases and 8 bases respectively, with 20 bases between them. From germline, CDR1 is LNHDA and CDR2 SQIVND (reference sequence). CDR3 DNA sequence: TGTGCCAGTAGTATCAGTTTAACGGACAGTGGACATTCACCCCTCCACTTT. This encodes CASSISLTDSGHSPLHF.

The V and J genes are TRBV19 and TRBJ2-7; 7 positions match TRBD2. The V and J ends lost 3 bases and 3 bases, in that order; junction bases with no gene match: 2. From germline, CDR1 is LNHDA and CDR2 SQIVND (reference sequence). The CDR3 contains 13 residues. CDR3 nucleotide sequence: TGTGCCAGTAGTATCGGGACTAACTACGAGCAGTACTTC. Its translation is CASSIGTNYEQYF. Looking up the rest from reference TRBV19 and TRBJ2-7 gives the full variable domain: DGGITQSPKYLFRKEGQNVTLSCEQNLNHDAMYWYRQDPGQGLRLIYYSQIVNDFQKGDIAEGYSVSREKKESFPLTVTSAQKNPTAFYLCASSIGTNYEQYFGPGTRLTVT.

The chain recombines TRBV6-5 with TRBJ2-1; 7 bases map to TRBD2. Trimming at V came to 2 bases and at J to 10 bases, leaving 11 bases not matched to a gene. CDR1 is MNHEY and CDR2 is SVGAGI in the germline V gene. The CDR3 length is 15 residues. Written as DNA, the CDR3 is TGTGCCAGCAGTTACGTGGCGGGAGCTGGTGGGGAGCAGTTCTTC. This translates into CASSYVAGAGGEQFF.

The rearrangement uses TRBV28 and TRBJ2-3; 11 bases line up with TRBD2. V dropped 5 bases and J dropped 4; count of bases not matched to a gene: 14. This CDR3 spans 18 amino acids. Per germline, CDR1 MDHEN and CDR2 SYDVKM. CDR3 sequence: CASSHLGGTSGSSDTQYF. The CDR3 DNA follows: TGTGCCAGCAGTCACCTTGGCGGAACTAGCGGGAGCTCAGATACGCAGTATTTT.

The J gene is TRBJ2-2, the V gene TRBV2, with D maybe TRBD2 (6 bases). CDR3 length: 15 residues. Per germline, CDR1 SNHLY and CDR2 FYNNEI. The V end was cut by 4 bases, the J end by 5 bases, with 14 bases between. The CDR3 nucleotides are TGTGCCAGCAGTGTAGGCCTAGCGCAGACCGGGGAGCTGTTTTTT. Translated, it gives CASSVGLAQTGELFF.

V usage is TRBV7-9 and J usage is TRBJ2-2; TRBD2 aligns across 7 bases. The germline V gene encodes CDR1 SEHNR and CDR2 FQNEAQ (reference sequence). This CDR3 has 13 residues. V lost 1 base and J lost 13; bases outside the gene matches: 6. The CDR3 reads CASSLGTGRWLFF. The CDR3 DNA is TGTGCCAGCAGCTTAGGTACCGGGAGGTGGCTGTTTTTT.

This clone showed up just once. The chain uses TRBV18 and TRBJ1-1; 7 nucleotides line up with TRBD1. The CDR3 has 13 amino acids. With 7 bases clipped from V and 2 bases from J, the junction kept 4 bases outside the gene matches. Per the germline V gene, CDR1 is KGHSH and CDR2 is LQKENI. The CDR3 region has the DNA TGTGCCAGCTTACAGGGGACAAACACTGAAGCTTTCTTT. Translating gives CASLQGTNTEAFF.

This chain links TRBV6-2 or TRBV6-3 with TRBJ1-2, with a tentative D call TRBD1 (6 bases). The CDR3 loop spans 15 amino acids. Trimming shortened V by 6 bases and J by 0 bases, and 14 bases separated the two germline ends. The V gene's germline CDR1 is MNHEY and CDR2 SVGEGT. The CDR3 DNA reads as TGTGCCAGCAGCCCCGGGGCAGGGGCTAACTATGGCTACACCTTC. Its translation is CASSPGAGANYGYTF.